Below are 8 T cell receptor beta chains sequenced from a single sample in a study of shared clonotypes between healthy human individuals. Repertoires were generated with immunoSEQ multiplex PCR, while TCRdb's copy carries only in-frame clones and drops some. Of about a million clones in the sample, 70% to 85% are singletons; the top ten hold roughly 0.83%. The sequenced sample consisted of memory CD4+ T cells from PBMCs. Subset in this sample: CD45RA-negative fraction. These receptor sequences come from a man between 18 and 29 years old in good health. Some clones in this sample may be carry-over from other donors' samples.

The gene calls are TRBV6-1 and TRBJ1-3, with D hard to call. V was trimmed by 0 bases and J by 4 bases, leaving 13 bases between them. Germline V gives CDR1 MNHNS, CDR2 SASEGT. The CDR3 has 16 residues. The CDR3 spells CASSEARRSLGNTIYF. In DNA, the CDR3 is TGTGCCAGCAGTGAAGCTCGCAGGTCGTTAGGAAACACCATATATTTT.

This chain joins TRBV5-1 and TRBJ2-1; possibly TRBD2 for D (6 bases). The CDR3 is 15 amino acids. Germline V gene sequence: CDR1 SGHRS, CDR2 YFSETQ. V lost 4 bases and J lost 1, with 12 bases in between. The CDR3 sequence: CASSATRSSYNEQFF. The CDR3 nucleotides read TGCGCCAGCAGCGCGACTAGATCTTCCTACAATGAGCAGTTCTTC.

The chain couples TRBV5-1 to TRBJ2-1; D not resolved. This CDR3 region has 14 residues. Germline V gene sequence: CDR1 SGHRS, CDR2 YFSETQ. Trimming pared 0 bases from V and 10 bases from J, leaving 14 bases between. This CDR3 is CASSLGLVVEEQFF. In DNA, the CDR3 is TGCGCCAGCAGCTTGGGGCTAGTGGTAGAAGAGCAGTTCTTC.

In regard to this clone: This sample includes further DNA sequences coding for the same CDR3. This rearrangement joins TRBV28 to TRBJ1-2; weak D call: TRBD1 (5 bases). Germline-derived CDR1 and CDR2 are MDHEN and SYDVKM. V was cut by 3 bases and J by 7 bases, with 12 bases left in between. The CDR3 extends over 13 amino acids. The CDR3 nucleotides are TGTGCCAGCAGTTTGTCGGGGGATTCTGGCTACACCTTC. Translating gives CASSLSGDSGYTF.

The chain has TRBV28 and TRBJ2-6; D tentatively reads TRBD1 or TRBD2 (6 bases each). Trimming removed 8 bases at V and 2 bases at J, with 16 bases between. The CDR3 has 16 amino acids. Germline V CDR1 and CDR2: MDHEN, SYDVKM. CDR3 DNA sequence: TGTGCCAGCTCCAATTTCGGGGGCGCTGGGGCCAACGTCCTGACTTTC. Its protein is CASSNFGGAGANVLTF.

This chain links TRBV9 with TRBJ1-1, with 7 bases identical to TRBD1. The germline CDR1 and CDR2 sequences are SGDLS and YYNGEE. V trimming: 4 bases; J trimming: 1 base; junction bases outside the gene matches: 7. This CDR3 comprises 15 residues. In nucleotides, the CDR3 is TGTGCCAGCAGCCCAGGGAAGGGGGCGAACACTGAAGCTTTCTTT. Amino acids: CASSPGKGANTEAFF. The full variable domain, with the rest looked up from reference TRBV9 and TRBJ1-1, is DSGVTQTPKHLITATGQRVTLRCSPRSGDLSVYWYQQSLDQGLQFLIQYYNGEERAKGNILERFSAQQFPDLHSELNLSSLELGDSALYFCASSPGKGANTEAFFGQGTRLTVV.

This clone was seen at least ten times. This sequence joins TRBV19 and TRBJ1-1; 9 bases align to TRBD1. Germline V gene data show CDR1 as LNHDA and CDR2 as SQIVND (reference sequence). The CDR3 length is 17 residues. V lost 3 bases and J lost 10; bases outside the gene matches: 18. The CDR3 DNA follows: TGTGCCAGTAGTATTTCGGCGGACGGGACAGGGTTTCAGCGAGCTTTCTTT. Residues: CASSISADGTGFQRAFF.

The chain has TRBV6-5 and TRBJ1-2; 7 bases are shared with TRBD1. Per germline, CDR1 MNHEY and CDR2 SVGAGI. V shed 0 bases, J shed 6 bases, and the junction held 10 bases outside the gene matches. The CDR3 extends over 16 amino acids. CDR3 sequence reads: CASSYSPGGEYDGYTF. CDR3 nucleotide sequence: TGTGCCAGCAGTTACTCCCCAGGGGGAGAATATGATGGCTACACCTTC.